These T cell receptor beta chains were read from a single sample in a study of cytomegalovirus exposure and HLA in healthy donors. Assay: immunoSEQ multiplex PCR; the TCRdb copy retains only in-frame clones and omits some. The sample has around 94,000 clones, around 77% seen once; the top ten hold around a tenth. The sample comprised PBMCs. Receptors were obtained from a male donor in good health and CMV-seropositive. Each CDR3 is given with its conserved first and last residue. Clone size is stated in some rows and not others, as once, few, many or a class when expanded.

V: TRBV4-2; J: TRBJ2-3; size: few; CDR3: CASSLSSPIAADTQYF
V: TRBV6-5; J: TRBJ2-7; size: NA; CDR3: CASRPGATYEQYF
V: TRBV4-3; J: TRBJ2-1; size: NA; CDR3: CASSQDLPSREGLNEQFF
V: TRBV7-2; J: TRBJ2-3; size: few; CDR3: CASSRTGGDTQYF
V: TRBV27; J: TRBJ2-2; size: NA; CDR3: CATSWGDTGELFF
V: TRBV6-6; J: TRBJ1-1; size: NA; CDR3: CASSYLEGPIEAFF
V: TRBV21-1; J: TRBJ1-6; size: NA; CDR3: CASSKVKPCEINSPLHF
V: TRBV7-9; J: TRBJ1-4; size: NA; CDR3: CSSSRRGRGRDEKLFF
V: TRBV6-1; J: TRBJ2-1; size: NA; CDR3: CASSFRDSVFFEQFF
V: TRBV27; J: TRBJ2-2; size: NA; CDR3: CASSTGRGELFF
V: TRBV2; J: TRBJ2-3; size: NA; CDR3: CASRGLAGGADPQYF
V: TRBV7-9; J: TRBJ2-7; size: once; CDR3: CSSSLDNYEQYF
V: TRBV6-1; J: TRBJ2-1; size: NA; CDR3: CASSAGTSGSYNEQFF
V: TRBV27; J: TRBJ1-5; size: NA; CDR3: CASSATGTGQPQHF
V: TRBV15; J: TRBJ1-2; size: NA; CDR3: CATSRDLYGYTF
V: TRBV6-1; J: TRBJ1-4; size: NA; CDR3: CASSEYRTTNEKLFF
V: TRBV30; J: TRBJ2-7; size: NA; CDR3: CAWSPGLAGAYEQYF
V: TRBV7-9; J: TRBJ1-5; size: NA; CDR3: CASSLGTGGNQPQHF
V: TRBV9; J: TRBJ2-7; size: NA; CDR3: CASSPGIAGGYEQYF
V: TRBV7-2; J: TRBJ2-7; size: NA; CDR3: CASSFNPGTSNSYEQYF
V: TRBV13; J: TRBJ2-3; size: NA; CDR3: CASSFNVAGVRRTDTQYF
V: TRBV7-8; J: TRBJ2-7; size: NA; CDR3: CASSLGGPYEQYF
V: TRBV5-4; J: TRBJ2-5; size: NA; CDR3: CASSGQGQETQYF
V: TRBV5-1; J: TRBJ2-3; size: few; CDR3: CASSLVQERDTQYF
V: TRBV2; J: TRBJ2-7; size: NA; CDR3: CASRRVSYEQYF
V: TRBV5-4; J: TRBJ2-3; size: NA; CDR3: CASSLAGASSTDTQYF
V: TRBV19; J: TRBJ1-1; size: NA; CDR3: CASGEGWRTEAFF
V: TRBV11-3; J: TRBJ2-7; size: NA; CDR3: CASSLQGSYEQYF
V: TRBV4-1; J: TRBJ1-2; size: NA; CDR3: CASSQGQWSTGYTF
V: TRBV30; J: TRBJ1-1; size: few; CDR3: CAWSTGVTEAFF
V: TRBV5-6; J: TRBJ1-2; size: NA; CDR3: CASSLGQGVRGYTF
V: TRBV9; J: TRBJ2-1; size: NA; CDR3: CASSQAGGPFNEQFF
V: TRBV6-5; J: TRBJ1-5; size: NA; CDR3: CASRTGEWQPQHF
V: TRBV7-8; J: TRBJ2-3; size: NA; CDR3: CASSLWYGGGAGTDTQYF
V: TRBV7-9; J: TRBJ2-2; size: NA; CDR3: CASSFINPTGTGELFF
V: TRBV6-4; J: TRBJ1-1; size: few; CDR3: CASSETPGENTEAFF
V: TRBV6-6; J: TRBJ1-1; size: few; CDR3: CASSWGTGGYTEAFF
V: TRBV19; J: TRBJ1-5; size: NA; CDR3: CASRRTGENQPQHF
V: TRBV27; J: TRBJ2-1; size: NA; CDR3: CASRKREGREQFF
V: TRBV19; J: TRBJ2-7; size: few; CDR3: CASSIAGTSYEQYF
V: TRBV5-1; J: TRBJ2-5; size: once; CDR3: CASSLEGTAGETQYF
V: TRBV5-6; J: TRBJ1-4; size: NA; CDR3: CASSLVRGGELFF
V: TRBV2; J: TRBJ1-6; size: NA; CDR3: CASSEPGAGSPLHF
V: TRBV4-1; J: NA; size: NA; CDR3: CASSQRMSGGRDEQYF